Described below is a single T cell receptor (beta chain) sequence and its context. The antigen is undetermined. The PCR ran on 60 Vbeta and 13 Jbeta primers. Generated by immunoSEQ multiplex PCR, the TCRdb table keeps only in-frame clones and is missing some. The repertoire has 130,000 or so clones, 82% of them found once; the top ten carry around 2%. This sample is part of a study of cytomegalovirus exposure and HLA in healthy donors. Study-wide results and caveats: The study designated 160 or so TCR beta chains cytomegalovirus-associated. Solely CMV serostatus was available to characterize immune exposure. An apparent linkage of common viral pathogens to several of the most significant clusters emerged in a later analysis. A highly shared variant cluster was judged a likely technical artifact.

Unmatched junction bases numbered 5, after V lost 5 bases and J lost 0 bases. The germline CDR1 and CDR2 sequences are SEHNR and FQNEAQ (reference sequence). This CDR3 has 16 amino acids. The V gene is TRBV7-9, the J gene TRBJ2-3, with TRBD2 matching over 10 bases. The TCR originated in a woman between 35 and 50 years old in good health and CMV-seronegative. Sequenced: PBMCs. CDR3 nucleotides: TGTGCCAGCAGCGACGTGACTAGCGGGAGCACAGATACGCAGTATTTT. Translating it yields CASSDVTSGSTDTQYF.